This note documents a single T cell receptor beta chain sequence. The sample comes from a study of cytomegalovirus exposure and HLA in healthy donors. 13 Jbeta primers and 60 Vbeta primers were used for the PCR. Produced via immunoSEQ multiplex PCR; TCRdb's table is partial and in-frame only. The top ten hold 6% to 7.5% of the sample, which has 90,000 to 140,000 clones, 83% seen once. The germline V gene has CDR1 MNHEY and CDR2 SMNVEV (reference sequence). The CDR3 loop spans 14 amino acids. Trimming shortened V by 4 bases and J by 7 bases, and 16 bases separated the two germline ends. Sequencing input: PBMCs. The TCR was taken from a man aged 18-30 years in good health and CMV-seronegative. This chain uses TRBV27 with TRBJ1-2; D is ambiguous. The CDR3 loop reads CASSSLGEVSGYTF. The DNA of the CDR3 is TGTGCCAGCAGTTCCCTCGGGGAAGTCTCTGGCTACACCTTC.